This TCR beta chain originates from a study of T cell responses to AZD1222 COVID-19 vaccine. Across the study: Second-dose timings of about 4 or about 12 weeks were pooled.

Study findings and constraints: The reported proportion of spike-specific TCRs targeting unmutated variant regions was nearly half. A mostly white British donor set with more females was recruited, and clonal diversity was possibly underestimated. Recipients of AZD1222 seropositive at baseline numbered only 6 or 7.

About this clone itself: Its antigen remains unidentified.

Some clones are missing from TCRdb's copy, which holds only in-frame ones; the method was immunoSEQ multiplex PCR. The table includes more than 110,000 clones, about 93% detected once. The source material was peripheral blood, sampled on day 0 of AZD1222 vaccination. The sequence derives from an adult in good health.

The CDR3 protein is CASSEQSAADNEQFF. As DNA, the CDR3 is TGTGCCAGCAGTGAACAATCAGCGGCCGACAATGAGCAGTTCTTC. V is TRBV2 and J is TRBJ2-1; TRBD2 is a possible D gene (5 bases). This CDR3 comprises 15 residues. The germline V gene has CDR1 SNHLY and CDR2 FYNNEI. The V gene lost 2 bases and the J gene lost 5 bases, with 13 bases spanning the gap.